The T cell receptor beta chain under discussion was sequenced for a study of radiation and T cells in renal cell carcinoma. Treatment specified: 15 Gy SBRT to primary tumor, nephrectomy 4 weeks later. Nephrectomy followed 15 Gy stereotactic body radiation by 4 weeks. Produced via immunoSEQ multiplex PCR; TCRdb's table is partial and in-frame only. The table lists about 22,000 clones, 47% of them singletons, with 16% in the top ten. The length of the CDR3 is 14 residues. Germline V gives CDR1 SQVTM, CDR2 ANQGSEA. Trimming left V 7 bases short and J 3 bases short, with 16 bases between. The sequence came from a woman aged 45-65 years with renal cell carcinoma. The rearrangement uses TRBV29-1 and TRBJ1-3; D possibly corresponds to TRBD1 (5 bases). This sample comprised tumor tissue, obtained from a patient whose treatment included radiotherapy and nephrectomy. CDR3 DNA sequence: TGCAGCGGGGTGGGACCCCGGGGTGGAAACACCATATATTTT. Its protein product is CSGVGPRGGNTIYF.